This T cell receptor beta chain was recorded in a study of identical twins. With template switching, a universal primer site was added, and the cDNA carried unique molecular identifiers. One entry per CDR3 protein, called by TCRdb with MiXCR from the 5' RACE reads. The sample holds around 370,000 distinct CDR3 sequences, 7% to 9.5% seen once. Whole-study findings and limits: Excess sharing by twins proved weaker in beta out-of-frame sequences.

This clonotype was observed a handful of times. Its antigen remains unidentified. This CDR3 is built from 16 residues. Unmatched junction bases numbered 4, after V lost 6 bases and J lost 0 bases. CDR1 is SNHLY, CDR2 FYNNEI, per germline. The chain joins TRBV2 to TRBJ2-5; 13 nucleotides match TRBD2. Sequencing was performed on naive T cells sorted from blood. The sequence was collected from a woman aged 50 to 60 in good health. This CDR3 reads CASSGTSGAYQETQYF. CDR3 coding DNA: TGTGCCAGCAGCGGGACTAGCGGGGCGTACCAAGAGACCCAGTACTTC.